These 12 T cell receptor beta chains share one sample of origin, sequenced in a study of cytomegalovirus exposure and HLA in healthy donors (dated by TCRdb to the late 2010s). Library creation used the immunoSEQ multiplex PCR assay. TCRdb stores this immuneACCESS table with in-frame sequences only. Part of the clones is absent; in the studies checked, under half of the shortfall reflects unresolved V genes, and no reason is known for the rest. This sample comprises 150,000 to 200,000 clones, around nine tenths of them detected only once. The ten largest account for approximately 7.7% of the sample. Sequencing used PBMCs. These receptors originate from a man under 40 in good health and CMV-seropositive.

The rearrangement joins TRBV27 to TRBJ2-5; D perhaps matches TRBD2 (6 bases). Between the trimmed V and J ends, which lost 7 bases and 2 bases, there was a span of 14 bases. The CDR3 contains 14 residues. Germline CDR1 MNHEY, CDR2 SMNVEV (reference sequence). This CDR3 reads CASTQTGEQETQYF. The CDR3 region has the DNA TGTGCCAGCACTCAGACGGGGGAGCAAGAGACCCAGTACTTC.

The chain joins TRBV7-6 to TRBJ2-2, with 11 bases identical to TRBD1. The V segment lost 5 bases and the J segment 3 bases; nucleotides outside the gene matches: 11. Germline V gene sequence: CDR1 SGHVS, CDR2 FNYEAQ. There are 18 residues in the CDR3. The CDR3 sequence is CASSPLLGQGADTGELFF. As DNA, the CDR3 is TGTGCCAGCAGCCCACTTCTTGGACAGGGGGCGGACACCGGGGAGCTGTTTTTT.

The V call is TRBV7-6, the J call TRBJ1-4; 8 bases agree with TRBD1. V lost 5 bases, J lost 11 bases, and 10 bases stayed unmatched. Germline CDR1 SGHVS, CDR2 FNYEAQ. This CDR3 has 14 residues. CDR3 amino acids: CASSKGQGGQKLFF. The CDR3 nucleotides read TGTGCCAGCAGCAAAGGACAGGGAGGTCAGAAACTGTTTTTT. The entire variable domain, with the rest obtained from reference TRBV7-6 and TRBJ1-4, is as follows: GAGVSQSPRYKVTKRGQDVALRCDPISGHVSLYWYRQALGQGPEFLTYFNYEAQQDKSGLPNDRFSAERPEGSISTLTIQRTEQRDSAMYRCASSKGQGGQKLFFGSGTQLSVL.

J is TRBJ1-2 and V is TRBV6-5, with D tentatively TRBD1 (5 bases). Looked up from germline, CDR1 is MNHEY and CDR2 is SVGAGI. Trimming pared 7 bases from V and 0 bases from J, leaving 12 bases between. The CDR3 contains 14 residues. CDR3: CASTGGATNYGYTF. The DNA of the CDR3 is TGTGCCAGCACCGGGGGTGCGACTAACTATGGCTACACCTTC.

The table lists this clone with a count of one. The rearrangement links TRBV5-4 to TRBJ2-2; 8 bases agree with TRBD1. The V gene end was trimmed by 0 bases and the J gene end by 8 bases; junction bases not matched to a gene: 3. Per the germline V gene, CDR1 is SGHNT and CDR2 is YYREEE (reference sequence). The length of the CDR3 is 14 residues. The CDR3 DNA follows: TGTGCCAGCAGCTTGGGGACAGGGCCGGGGGAGCTGTTTTTT. This codes for CASSLGTGPGELFF.

The V and J genes are TRBV7-9 and TRBJ2-7, with TRBD1 matching 8 bases. The germline V gene has CDR1 SEHNR and CDR2 FQNEAQ (reference sequence). CDR3 size: 15 residues. V lost 5 bases, J lost 5 bases, and 11 bases stayed unmatched. In DNA, the CDR3 is TGTGCCAGCAGCCCCTTCGGGACAGGACCCGACGAGCAGTACTTC. Protein product: CASSPFGTGPDEQYF.

The chain uses TRBV6-1 and TRBJ2-7; the D gene is possibly TRBD2 (6 bases). The V end was cut by 4 bases, the J end by 3 bases, with 22 bases between. CDR1 is MNHNS, CDR2 SASEGT, per germline. The CDR3 spans 17 residues. CDR3 in DNA: TGTGCCAGCAGTGCCTATAACGCGCCGGGCGGGGTCTACGAGCAGTACTTC. Translation: CASSAYNAPGGVYEQYF.

This clone was observed a few times. The V and J genes are TRBV6-5 and TRBJ2-7; the match to TRBD2 covers 7 bases. The J segment lost 3 bases and the V segment lost 6 bases, leaving 11 bases of the junction unmatched. This CDR3 has 15 residues. Germline values: CDR1 MNHEY, CDR2 SVGAGI. CDR3 region: CASRPSSGMGYEQYF. CDR3 DNA sequence: TGTGCCAGCAGACCCTCTAGCGGAATGGGCTACGAGCAGTACTTC.

V usage is TRBV7-8 and J usage is TRBJ1-5, with D perhaps matching TRBD1 (5 bases). Deletions cut 5 bases from V and 4 bases from J, with 15 bases between. Germline CDR1 SGHVS, CDR2 FQNEAQ. The CDR3 spans 15 residues. In DNA form, the CDR3 reads TGTGCCAGCAGCCCAATCGGGGCAGATAATCAGCCCCAGCATTTT. Protein sequence: CASSPIGADNQPQHF.

The rearrangement joins TRBV18 to TRBJ2-4; D possibly corresponds to TRBD1 (6 bases). Trimming pared 2 bases from V and 7 bases from J, leaving 18 bases between. CDR3 length equals 16 residues. Germline V gives CDR1 KGHSH, CDR2 LQKENI. CDR3 loop: CASSPTIQGRGNIQYF. CDR3 bases: TGTGCCAGCTCACCAACGATACAGGGACGGGGCAACATTCAGTACTTC.

A few counts support this clone. The chain has TRBV7-2 and TRBJ2-5; D assignment may be TRBD1 or TRBD2 (5 bases each). Trimming left V 1 base short and J 5 bases short, with 11 bases between. This CDR3 contains 14 residues. The germline CDR1 and CDR2 sequences are SGHTA and FQGNSA. The CDR3 region is CASSLGGFRETQYF. CDR3 bases: TGTGCCAGCAGCTTAGGGGGGTTCAGGGAGACCCAGTACTTC. The full variable domain, with the rest looked up from reference TRBV7-2 and TRBJ2-5, is GAGVSQSPSNKVTEKGKDVELRCDPISGHTALYWYRQSLGQGLEFLIYFQGNSAPDKSGLPSDRFSAERTGGSVSTLTIQRTQQEDSAVYLCASSLGGFRETQYFGPGTRLLVL.

The chain employs TRBV28 and TRBJ2-7; possibly TRBD2 for D (6 bases). The CDR3 loop spans 13 amino acids. The germline gives CDR1 MDHEN, CDR2 SYDVKM. Trimming cost V 7 bases and J 0 bases, with 10 bases left between them. The CDR3 nucleotides are TGTGCCAGCACCCCGGGGGACTCCTACGAGCAGTACTTC. Translation: CASTPGDSYEQYF.